A selection of T cell receptor beta chains follows, all from one sample in a study of cytomegalovirus exposure and HLA in healthy donors. Some clones are missing from TCRdb's copy, which holds only in-frame ones; the method was immunoSEQ multiplex PCR. The table records some 120,000 clones, 65% to 75% of them present only once. The sequenced sample was PBMCs. The receptors shown here come from a man aged 25 to 40 in good health and CMV-seropositive. The conserved cysteine and the conserved F or W are not part of the CDR3 here. The order of the fields is V gene, J gene, CDR3 protein.

v_gene: TRBV27
j_gene: TRBJ1-5
CDR3aa: ASSMTGGARQPQH

v_gene: TRBV6-5
j_gene: TRBJ2-7
CDR3aa: ASSYHQGYEQY

v_gene: TRBV19
j_gene: TRBJ1-5
CDR3aa: ASSEGGGGNQPQH

v_gene: TRBV4-2
j_gene: TRBJ2-3
CDR3aa: ASSPYRGAGVTDTQY

v_gene: TRBV5-1
j_gene: TRBJ1-2
CDR3aa: ASSLGQGLLYGYP

v_gene: TRBV5-8
j_gene: TRBJ2-3
CDR3aa: ASSLSTGADTQY

v_gene: TRBV5-5
j_gene: TRBJ1-1
CDR3aa: ASSSRMANYDTEAF

v_gene: TRBV13
j_gene: TRBJ2-3
CDR3aa: ASSGRGPNTDTQY

v_gene: TRBV2
j_gene: TRBJ2-2
CDR3aa: ASSETRTGELF

v_gene: TRBV14
j_gene: TRBJ2-5
CDR3aa: ASSQIQGISVDLQETQY

v_gene: TRBV6-5
j_gene: TRBJ2-7
CDR3aa: ASSYNPGIYEQY

v_gene: TRBV7-9
j_gene: TRBJ2-2
CDR3aa: ASSLGGTDTGELF

v_gene: TRBV28
j_gene: TRBJ2-3
CDR3aa: ASSPTGVTDTQY

v_gene: TRBV5-1
j_gene: TRBJ1-3
CDR3aa: ASSLGGGEENTIY

v_gene: TRBV5-1
j_gene: TRBJ1-2
CDR3aa: ASSAGTGAYGYT

v_gene: TRBV5-4
j_gene: TRBJ2-7
CDR3aa: ASSLRPAETYEQY

v_gene: TRBV10-2
j_gene: TRBJ2-3
CDR3aa: ASIATSGGPQLRFADTQY

v_gene: TRBV7-3
j_gene: TRBJ2-3
CDR3aa: ASSLQGTTDTQY

v_gene: TRBV4-2
j_gene: TRBJ2-1
CDR3aa: ASSGPGQGPNEQF

v_gene: TRBV27
j_gene: TRBJ1-5
CDR3aa: ASSGTGTYYSNQPQH

v_gene: TRBV5-1
j_gene: TRBJ1-6
CDR3aa: ASSLETGGSPLH

v_gene: TRBV18
j_gene: TRBJ1-1
CDR3aa: ASSQRTGENTEAF

v_gene: TRBV10-3
j_gene: TRBJ2-7
CDR3aa: AISEPTGSSYEQY

v_gene: TRBV6-1
j_gene: TRBJ1-5
CDR3aa: ASSGGTGSRQPQH

v_gene: TRBV30
j_gene: TRBJ1-6
CDR3aa: AWAGRRNSPLH

v_gene: TRBV4-1
j_gene: TRBJ1-5
CDR3aa: ASSEGTAPNQPQH

v_gene: TRBV6-7
j_gene: TRBJ1-6
CDR3aa: AKQGARVSPLH

v_gene: TRBV6-4
j_gene: TRBJ2-3
CDR3aa: ASSSTSGGADTQY